This T cell receptor beta chain was documented in a study of chemoradiotherapy in HPV16-positive cancers. Study information: Candidate HPV-specific clones and shared TCR motifs came from two HPV16-positive patients.

As to this clone: Its antigen remains unidentified.

Notes on the study in general: The functional HPV-specific definition rests on just two HPV16-positive patients. Candidate HPV-specific clones and E7-related TCR motifs grew in tumor during treatment.

Samples were taken several times over chemoradiotherapy. Assay used: immunoSEQ multiplex PCR; TCRdb lists only in-frame clones, some missing. The table records about 4,700 clones, around 72% of them present only once. The CDR3 consists of 14 residues. Trimming pared 3 bases from V and 2 bases from J, leaving 10 bases between. Germline V gene sequence: CDR1 GTSNPN, CDR2 SVGIG (reference sequence). The chain combines TRBV30 with TRBJ2-2, with D perhaps assigned TRBD1 or TRBD2 (6 bases each). Sequencing used tumor tissue, obtained from a patient who underwent chemoradiotherapy. The TCR sequence derives from a human donor with HPV-associated anogenital cancer. CDR3 nucleotide sequence: TGTGCCTGGAGGAGGGGGGCTAACACCGGGGAGCTGTTTTTT. Protein sequence: CAWRRGANTGELFF.